This T cell receptor (beta chain) was obtained from a study of blood T cell repertoires in COVID-19. Whole-study context: Acute-phase and convalescent COVID-19 samples originated in the United States, Italy and Spain. PBMCs, B-cell-depleted T cells, or T cells were the source of the cDNA or gDNA that made up the material.

The germline V gene has CDR1 MRHNA and CDR2 SNTAGT. The length of the CDR3 is 14 residues. V shed 2 bases, J shed 4 bases, and the junction held 4 bases outside the gene matches. In the original processing: Estimates of nucleated cell counts were drawn from the amplification of reference gene primers. The repertoire was sequenced with immunoSEQ multiplex PCR; TCRdb's copy has only in-frame clones and lacks some. The V and J calls and clone size were taken over from that table, and D and trimming were inferred from the DNA. The sample consists of 75,000 to 95,000 clones, around four fifths of them appearing once.

This sequence originates from an elderly man with active or convalescent COVID-19. The specimen sequenced was peripheral blood. The chain recombines TRBV6-4 with TRBJ1-2; TRBD1 matches at 7 bases. As DNA, the CDR3 is TGTGCCAGCAGTGACCGAGGGGGCGGCTATGGCTACACCTTC. Encoded protein: CASSDRGGGYGYTF.